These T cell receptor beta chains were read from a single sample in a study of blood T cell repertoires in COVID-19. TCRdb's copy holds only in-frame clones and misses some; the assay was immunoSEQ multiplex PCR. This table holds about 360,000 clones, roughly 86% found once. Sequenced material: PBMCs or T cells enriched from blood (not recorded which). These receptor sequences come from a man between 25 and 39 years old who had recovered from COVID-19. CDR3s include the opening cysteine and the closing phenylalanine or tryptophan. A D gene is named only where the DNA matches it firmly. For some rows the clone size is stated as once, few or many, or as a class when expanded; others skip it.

cdr3_aa: CASSLEWRLNYGYTF
cdr3_nt: TGTGCCAGCAGCTTAGAATGGAGACTTAACTATGGCTACACCTTC
v_call: TRBV7-9
clone_size: NA
j_call: TRBJ1-2
d_call: NA

cdr3_aa: CASSLSPLEAFF
cdr3_nt: TGTGCCAGCAGCTTATCTCCCCTGGAAGCTTTCTTT
v_call: TRBV7-9
clone_size: NA
j_call: TRBJ1-1
d_call: NA

cdr3_aa: CSASVPGLAPTDTQYF
cdr3_nt: TGCAGTGCTAGTGTCCCGGGACTAGCGCCCACAGATACGCAGTATTTT
v_call: TRBV20-1
clone_size: NA
j_call: TRBJ2-3
d_call: TRBD2

cdr3_aa: CASSPGTTWEQYF
cdr3_nt: TGCGCCAGCAGCCCTGGGACTACCTGGGAGCAGTACTTC
v_call: TRBV5-1
clone_size: once
j_call: TRBJ2-7
d_call: TRBD2

cdr3_aa: CASSVAGQGPYEQYF
cdr3_nt: TGTGCCAGCAGCGTAGCTGGACAGGGTCCCTACGAGCAGTACTTC
v_call: TRBV9
clone_size: NA
j_call: TRBJ2-7
d_call: TRBD1

cdr3_aa: CASSVGGTGSATNEKLFF
cdr3_nt: TGTGCCAGCAGCGTAGGGGGGACAGGGAGTGCAACTAATGAAAAACTGTTTTTT
v_call: TRBV9
clone_size: NA
j_call: TRBJ1-4
d_call: TRBD1

cdr3_aa: CATQQGTGVAGELFF
cdr3_nt: TGTGCCACCCAACAAGGGACAGGGGTAGCCGGGGAGCTGTTTTTT
v_call: TRBV2
clone_size: NA
j_call: TRBJ2-2
d_call: TRBD1

cdr3_aa: CASSQRNGQGQQFF
cdr3_nt: TGTGCCAGCAGCCAAAGAAATGGACAGGGTCAGCAGTTCTTC
v_call: TRBV3-1/TRBV3-2
clone_size: NA
j_call: TRBJ2-1
d_call: TRBD1

cdr3_aa: CAWVGPGINYEQYF
cdr3_nt: TGTGCCTGGGTCGGCCCAGGTATTAACTACGAGCAGTACTTC
v_call: TRBV30
clone_size: NA
j_call: TRBJ2-7
d_call: NA

cdr3_aa: CSVASSYEQYF
cdr3_nt: TGCAGCGTTGCCAGCTCCTACGAGCAGTACTTC
v_call: TRBV29-1
clone_size: NA
j_call: TRBJ2-7
d_call: NA

cdr3_aa: CASSAIGAGVSSYNEQFF
cdr3_nt: TGTGCCAGCAGCGCGATAGGCGCAGGCGTTAGCTCCTACAATGAGCAGTTCTTC
v_call: TRBV9
clone_size: NA
j_call: TRBJ2-1
d_call: NA